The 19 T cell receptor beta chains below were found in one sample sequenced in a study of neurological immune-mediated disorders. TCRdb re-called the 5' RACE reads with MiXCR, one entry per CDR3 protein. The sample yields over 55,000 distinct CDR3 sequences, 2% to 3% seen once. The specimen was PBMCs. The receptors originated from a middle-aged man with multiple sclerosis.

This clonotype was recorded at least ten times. CDR3 amino acids: CASSLARGGYNEQFF. The CDR3 bases are TGTGCCAGCAGCTTAGCACGGGGGGGTTACAATGAGCAGTTCTTC. V and J are TRBV7-2 and TRBJ2-1; the match to TRBD2 covers 8 bases. The germline CDR1 and CDR2 sequences are SGHTA and FQGNSA. V gave up 0 bases and J gave up 4 bases; unmatched junction bases: 2. This CDR3 is built from 15 residues.

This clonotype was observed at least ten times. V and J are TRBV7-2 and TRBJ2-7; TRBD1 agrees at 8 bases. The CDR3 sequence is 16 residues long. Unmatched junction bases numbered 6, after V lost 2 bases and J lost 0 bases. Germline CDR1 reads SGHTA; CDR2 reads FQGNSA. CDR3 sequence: CASSLQGAGSSYEQYF. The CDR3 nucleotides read TGTGCCAGCAGCTTACAGGGGGCGGGGAGCTCCTACGAGCAGTACTTC.

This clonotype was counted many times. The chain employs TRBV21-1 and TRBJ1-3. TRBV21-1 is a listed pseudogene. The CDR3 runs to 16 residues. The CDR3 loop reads CASSGISSRSGNTIYF. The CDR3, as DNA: TGTGCCAGCTCAGGAATTAGCTCCCGCTCTGGAAACACCATATATTTT.

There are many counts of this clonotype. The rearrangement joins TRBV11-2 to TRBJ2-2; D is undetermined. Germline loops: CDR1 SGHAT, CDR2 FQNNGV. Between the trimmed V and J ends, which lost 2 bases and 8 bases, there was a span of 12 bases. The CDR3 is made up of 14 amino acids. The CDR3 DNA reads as TGTGCCAGCAGCTTAAGTCCCCCCCCAGGGGAGCTGTTTTTT. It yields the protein CASSLSPPPGELFF.

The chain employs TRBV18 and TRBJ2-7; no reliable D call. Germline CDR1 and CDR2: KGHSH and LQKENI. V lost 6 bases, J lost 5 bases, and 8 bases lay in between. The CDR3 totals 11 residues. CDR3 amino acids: CASSLDDEQYF. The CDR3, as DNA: TGTGCCAGCTCGCTTGATGACGAGCAGTACTTC.

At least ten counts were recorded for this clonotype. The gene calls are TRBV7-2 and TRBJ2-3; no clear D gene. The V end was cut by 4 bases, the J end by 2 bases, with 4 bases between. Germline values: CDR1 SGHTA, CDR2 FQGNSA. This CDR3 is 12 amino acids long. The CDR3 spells CASSSFTDTQYF. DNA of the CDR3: TGTGCCAGCAGCTCCTTCACAGATACGCAGTATTTT.

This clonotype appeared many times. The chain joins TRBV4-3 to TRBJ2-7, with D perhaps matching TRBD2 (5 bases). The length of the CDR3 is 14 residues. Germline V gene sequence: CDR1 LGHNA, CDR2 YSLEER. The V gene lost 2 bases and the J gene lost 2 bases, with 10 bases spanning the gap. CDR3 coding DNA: TGCGCCAGCAGCCAAAAAGACGGGACCTACGAGCAGTACTTC. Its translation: CASSQKDGTYEQYF.

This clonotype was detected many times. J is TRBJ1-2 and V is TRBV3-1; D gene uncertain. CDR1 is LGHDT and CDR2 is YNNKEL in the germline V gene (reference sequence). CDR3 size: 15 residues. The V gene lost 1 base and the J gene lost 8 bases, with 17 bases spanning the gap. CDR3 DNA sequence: TGTGCCAGCAGCCAAGCTTTGTGGCGCGCGGGCGGCTACACCTTC. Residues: CASSQALWRAGGYTF.

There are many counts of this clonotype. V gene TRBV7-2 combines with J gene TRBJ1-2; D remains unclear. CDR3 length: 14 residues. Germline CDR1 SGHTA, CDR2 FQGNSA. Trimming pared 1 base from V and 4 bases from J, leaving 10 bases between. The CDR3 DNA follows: TGTGCCAGCAGCTTAGATACGGGTGGCTATGGCTACACCTTC. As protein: CASSLDTGGYGYTF.

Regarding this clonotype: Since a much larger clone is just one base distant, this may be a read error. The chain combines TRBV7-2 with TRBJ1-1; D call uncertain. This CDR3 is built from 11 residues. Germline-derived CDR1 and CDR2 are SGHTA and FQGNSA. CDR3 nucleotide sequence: TGTGACAGCACCCTGTGGACTGAAGCTTTCTTT. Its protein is CDSTLWTEAFF. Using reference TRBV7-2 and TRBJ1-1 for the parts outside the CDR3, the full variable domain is GAGVSQSPSNKVTEKGKDVELRCDPISGHTALYWYRQSLGQGLEFLIYFQGNSAPDKSGLPSDRFSAERTGGSVSTLTIQRTQQEDSAVYLCDSTLWTEAFFGQGTRLTVV.

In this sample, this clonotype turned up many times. The CDR3 loop is CSASKSERSTDTQYF. In nucleotides, the CDR3 is TGCAGTGCTAGTAAGAGTGAACGAAGCACAGATACGCAGTATTTT. V is TRBV20-1 and J is TRBJ2-3, with unresolved D. The CDR3 consists of 15 residues. Looked up from germline, CDR1 is DFQATT and CDR2 is SNEGSKA (reference sequence). V gave up 3 bases and J gave up 0 bases, with 13 bases separating them.

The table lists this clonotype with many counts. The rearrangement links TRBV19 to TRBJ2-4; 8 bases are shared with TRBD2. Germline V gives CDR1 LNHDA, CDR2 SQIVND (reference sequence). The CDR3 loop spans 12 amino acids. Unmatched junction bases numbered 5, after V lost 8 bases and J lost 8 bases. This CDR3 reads CASGPGGDIQYF. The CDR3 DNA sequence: TGTGCCAGTGGCCCGGGGGGGGACATTCAGTACTTC.

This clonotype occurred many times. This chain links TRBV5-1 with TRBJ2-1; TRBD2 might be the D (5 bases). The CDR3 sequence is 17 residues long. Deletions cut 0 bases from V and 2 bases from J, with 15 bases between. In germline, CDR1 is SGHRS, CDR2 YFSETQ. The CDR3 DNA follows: TGCGCCAGCAGCTTGGCCGTTGAGGCGGGTACCTACAATGAGCAGTTCTTC. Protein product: CASSLAVEAGTYNEQFF. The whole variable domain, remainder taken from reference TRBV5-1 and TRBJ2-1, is KAGVTQTPRYLIKTRGQQVTLSCSPISGHRSVSWYQQTPGQGLQFLFEYFSETQRNKGNFPGRFSGRQFSNSRSEMNVSTLELGDSALYLCASSLAVEAGTYNEQFFGPGTRLTVL.

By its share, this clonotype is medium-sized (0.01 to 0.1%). The CDR3 nucleotides read TGTGCCAGCAGCGTCTCGAGCAAACCAGCCTACAATGAGCAGTTCTTC. Translating gives CASSVSSKPAYNEQFF. The J gene is TRBJ2-1, the V gene TRBV9; no firm D call. The CDR3 sequence is 16 residues long. The germline CDR1 and CDR2 sequences are SGDLS and YYNGEE. The V end was cut by 2 bases, the J end by 2 bases, with 14 bases between.

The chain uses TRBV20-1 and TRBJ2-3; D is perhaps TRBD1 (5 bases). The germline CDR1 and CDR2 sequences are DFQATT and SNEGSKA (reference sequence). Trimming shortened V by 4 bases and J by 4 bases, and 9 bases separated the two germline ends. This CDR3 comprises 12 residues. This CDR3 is CSAMTAPDTQYF. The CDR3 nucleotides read TGCAGTGCTATGACAGCGCCAGATACGCAGTATTTT.

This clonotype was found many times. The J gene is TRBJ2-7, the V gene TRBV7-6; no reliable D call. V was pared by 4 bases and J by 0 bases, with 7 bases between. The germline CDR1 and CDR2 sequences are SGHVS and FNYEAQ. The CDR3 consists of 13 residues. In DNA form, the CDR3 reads TGTGCCAGCAGCTCCTCCTCCTCCTACGAGCAGTACTTC. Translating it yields CASSSSSSYEQYF.

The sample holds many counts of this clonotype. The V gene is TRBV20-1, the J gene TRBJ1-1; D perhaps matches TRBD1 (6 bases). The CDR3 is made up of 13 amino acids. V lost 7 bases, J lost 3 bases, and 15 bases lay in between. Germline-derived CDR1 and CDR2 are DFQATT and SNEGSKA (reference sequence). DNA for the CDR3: TGCAGTGTCCCCTACAGGGTAGACACTGAAGCTTTCTTT. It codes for CSVPYRVDTEAFF.

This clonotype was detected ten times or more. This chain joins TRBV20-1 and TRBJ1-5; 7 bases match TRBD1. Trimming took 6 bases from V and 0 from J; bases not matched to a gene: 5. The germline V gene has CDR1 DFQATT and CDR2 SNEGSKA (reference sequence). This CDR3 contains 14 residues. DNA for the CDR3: TGCAGTGCCCAGACAGGGCCTAGCAATCAGCCCCAGCATTTT. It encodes CSAQTGPSNQPQHF.

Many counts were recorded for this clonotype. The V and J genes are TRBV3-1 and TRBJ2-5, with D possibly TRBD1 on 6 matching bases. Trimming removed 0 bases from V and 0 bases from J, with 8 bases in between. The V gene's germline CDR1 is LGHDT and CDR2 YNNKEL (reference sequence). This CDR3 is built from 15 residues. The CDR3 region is CASSQDGGHQETQYF. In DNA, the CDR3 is TGTGCCAGCAGCCAAGATGGGGGCCACCAAGAGACCCAGTACTTC.